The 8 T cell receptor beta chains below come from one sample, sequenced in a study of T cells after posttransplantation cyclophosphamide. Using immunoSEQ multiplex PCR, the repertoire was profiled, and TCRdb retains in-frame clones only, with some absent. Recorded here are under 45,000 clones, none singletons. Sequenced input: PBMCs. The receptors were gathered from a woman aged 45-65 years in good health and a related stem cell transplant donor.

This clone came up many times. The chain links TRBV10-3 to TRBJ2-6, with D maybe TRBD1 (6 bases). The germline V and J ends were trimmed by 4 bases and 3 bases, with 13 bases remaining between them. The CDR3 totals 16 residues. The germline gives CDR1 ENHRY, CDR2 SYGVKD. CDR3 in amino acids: CAISGSTGIGANVLTF. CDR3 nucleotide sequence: TGTGCCATCAGTGGGTCAACAGGGATTGGGGCCAACGTCCTGACTTTC.

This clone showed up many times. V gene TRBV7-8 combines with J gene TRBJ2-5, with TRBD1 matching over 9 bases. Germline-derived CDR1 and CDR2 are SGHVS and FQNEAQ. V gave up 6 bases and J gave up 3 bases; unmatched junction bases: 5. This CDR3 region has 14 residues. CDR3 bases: TGTGCCAGCAGGCCAGACAGGGGGGAAGAGACCCAGTACTTC. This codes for CASRPDRGEETQYF.

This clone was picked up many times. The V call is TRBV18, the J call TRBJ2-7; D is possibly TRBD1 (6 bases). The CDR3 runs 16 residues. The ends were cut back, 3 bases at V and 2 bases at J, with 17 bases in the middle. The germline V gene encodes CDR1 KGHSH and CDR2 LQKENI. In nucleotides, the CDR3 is TGTGCCAGCTCACCGGACGAAGGGGGTGTAACCTACGAGCAGTACTTC. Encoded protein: CASSPDEGGVTYEQYF.

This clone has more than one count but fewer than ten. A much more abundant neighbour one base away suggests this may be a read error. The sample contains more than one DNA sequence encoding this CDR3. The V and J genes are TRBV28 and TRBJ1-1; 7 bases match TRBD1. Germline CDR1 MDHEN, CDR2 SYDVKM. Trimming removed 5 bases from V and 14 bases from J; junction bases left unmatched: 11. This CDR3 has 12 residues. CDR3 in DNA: TGTGCCAGCAGTACACCAGGGGGACCAGCCTTCTTT. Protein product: CASSTPGGPAFF.

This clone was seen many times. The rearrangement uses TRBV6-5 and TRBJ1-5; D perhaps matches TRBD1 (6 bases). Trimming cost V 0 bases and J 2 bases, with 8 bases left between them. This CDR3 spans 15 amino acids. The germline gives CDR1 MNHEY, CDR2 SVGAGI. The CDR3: CASSYSQGGNQPQHF. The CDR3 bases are TGTGCCAGCAGTTACTCACAGGGCGGCAATCAGCCCCAGCATTTT.

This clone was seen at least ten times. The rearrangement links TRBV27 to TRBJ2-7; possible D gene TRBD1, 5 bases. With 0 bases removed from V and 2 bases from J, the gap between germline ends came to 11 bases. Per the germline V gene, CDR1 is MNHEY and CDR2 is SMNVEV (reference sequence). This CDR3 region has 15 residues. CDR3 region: CASSLSPGSTYEQYF. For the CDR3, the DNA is TGTGCCAGCAGTTTATCGCCAGGGTCCACCTACGAGCAGTACTTC.

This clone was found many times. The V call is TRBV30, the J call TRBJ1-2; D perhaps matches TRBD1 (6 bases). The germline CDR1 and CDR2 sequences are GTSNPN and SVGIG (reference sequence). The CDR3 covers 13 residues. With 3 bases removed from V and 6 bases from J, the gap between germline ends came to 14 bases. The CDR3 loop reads CAWRRGRGDGYTF. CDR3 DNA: TGTGCCTGGAGAAGAGGCAGGGGCGATGGCTACACCTTC. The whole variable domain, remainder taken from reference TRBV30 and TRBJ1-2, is SQTIHQWPATLVQPVGSPLSLECTVEGTSNPNLYWYRQAAGRGLQLLFYSVGIGQISSEVPQNLSASRPQDRQFILSSKKLLLSDSGFYLCAWRRGRGDGYTFGSGTRLTVV.

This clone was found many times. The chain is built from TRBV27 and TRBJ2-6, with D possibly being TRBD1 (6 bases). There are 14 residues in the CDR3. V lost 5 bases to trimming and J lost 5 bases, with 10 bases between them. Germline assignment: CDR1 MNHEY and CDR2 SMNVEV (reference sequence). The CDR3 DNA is TGTGCCAGCAGTCTTACAGGGAGGGCCAACGTCCTGACTTTC. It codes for CASSLTGRANVLTF.